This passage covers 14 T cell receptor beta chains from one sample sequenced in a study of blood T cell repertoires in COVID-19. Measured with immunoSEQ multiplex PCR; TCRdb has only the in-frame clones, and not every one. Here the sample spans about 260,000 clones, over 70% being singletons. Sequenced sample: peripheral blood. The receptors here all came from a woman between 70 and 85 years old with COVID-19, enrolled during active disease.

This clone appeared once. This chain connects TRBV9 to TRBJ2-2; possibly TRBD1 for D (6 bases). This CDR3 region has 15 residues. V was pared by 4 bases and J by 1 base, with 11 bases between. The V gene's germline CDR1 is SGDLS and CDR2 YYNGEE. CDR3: CASSSGTWNTGELFF. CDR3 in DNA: TGTGCCAGCAGCTCTGGGACATGGAACACCGGGGAGCTGTTTTTT. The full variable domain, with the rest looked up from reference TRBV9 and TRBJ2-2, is DSGVTQTPKHLITATGQRVTLRCSPRSGDLSVYWYQQSLDQGLQFLIQYYNGEERAKGNILERFSAQQFPDLHSELNLSSLELGDSALYFCASSSGTWNTGELFFGEGSRLTVL.

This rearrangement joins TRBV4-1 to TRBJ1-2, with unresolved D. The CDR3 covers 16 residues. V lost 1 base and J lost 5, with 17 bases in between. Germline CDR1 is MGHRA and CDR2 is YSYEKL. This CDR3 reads CASSQVGRSFQYGYTF. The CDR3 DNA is TGCGCCAGCAGCCAAGTCGGTAGGAGCTTTCAGTATGGCTACACCTTC.

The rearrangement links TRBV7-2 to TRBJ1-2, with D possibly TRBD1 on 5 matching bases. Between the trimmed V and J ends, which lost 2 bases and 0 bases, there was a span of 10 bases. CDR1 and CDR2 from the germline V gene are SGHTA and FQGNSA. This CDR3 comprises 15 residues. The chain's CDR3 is CASSLTSGSNYGYTF. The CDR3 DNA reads TGTGCCAGCAGCTTAACTTCAGGGTCTAACTATGGCTACACCTTC.

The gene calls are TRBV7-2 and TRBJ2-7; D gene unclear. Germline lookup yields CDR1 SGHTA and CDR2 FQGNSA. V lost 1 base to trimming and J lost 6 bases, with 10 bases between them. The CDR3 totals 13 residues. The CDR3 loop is CASSLGGDGEQYF. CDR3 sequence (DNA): TGTGCCAGCAGCTTAGGAGGAGACGGCGAGCAGTACTTC. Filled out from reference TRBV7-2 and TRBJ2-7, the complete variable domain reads GAGVSQSPSNKVTEKGKDVELRCDPISGHTALYWYRQSLGQGLEFLIYFQGNSAPDKSGLPSDRFSAERTGGSVSTLTIQRTQQEDSAVYLCASSLGGDGEQYFGPGTRLTVT.

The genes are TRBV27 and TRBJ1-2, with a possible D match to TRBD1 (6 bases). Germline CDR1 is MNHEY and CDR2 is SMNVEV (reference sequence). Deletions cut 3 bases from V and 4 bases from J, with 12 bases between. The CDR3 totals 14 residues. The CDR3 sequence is CASSFYQGSYGYTF. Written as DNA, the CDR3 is TGTGCCAGCAGTTTCTATCAGGGGTCCTATGGCTACACCTTC.

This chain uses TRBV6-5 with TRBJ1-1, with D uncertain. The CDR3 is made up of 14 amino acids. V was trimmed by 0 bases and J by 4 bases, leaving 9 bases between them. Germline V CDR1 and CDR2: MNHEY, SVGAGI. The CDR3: CASSYSSGSTEAFF. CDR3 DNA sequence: TGTGCCAGCAGTTACTCTTCGGGGTCCACTGAAGCTTTCTTT.

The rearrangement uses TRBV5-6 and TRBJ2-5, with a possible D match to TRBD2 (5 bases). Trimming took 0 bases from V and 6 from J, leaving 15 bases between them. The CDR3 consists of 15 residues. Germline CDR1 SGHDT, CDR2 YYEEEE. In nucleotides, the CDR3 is TGTGCCAGCAGCTTGGTGGGGTGGAGGATACAGACCCAGTACTTC. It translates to CASSLVGWRIQTQYF.

The CDR3 region has the DNA TGTGCCAGCCAGGCTAATGGAAACACCATATATTTT. Its protein product is CASQANGNTIYF. The J gene is TRBJ1-3, the V gene TRBV6-1; D remains ambiguous. Germline assignment: CDR1 MNHNS and CDR2 SASEGT. Between the trimmed V and J ends, which lost 8 bases and 3 bases, there was a span of 8 bases. This CDR3 region has 12 residues.

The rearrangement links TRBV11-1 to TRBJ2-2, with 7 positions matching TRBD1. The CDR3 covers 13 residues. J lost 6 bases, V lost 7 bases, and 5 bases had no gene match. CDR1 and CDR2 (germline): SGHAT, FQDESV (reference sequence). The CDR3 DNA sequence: TGTGCCAGCAACCTAGGACAGGCCGGGGAGCTGTTTTTT. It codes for CASNLGQAGELFF.

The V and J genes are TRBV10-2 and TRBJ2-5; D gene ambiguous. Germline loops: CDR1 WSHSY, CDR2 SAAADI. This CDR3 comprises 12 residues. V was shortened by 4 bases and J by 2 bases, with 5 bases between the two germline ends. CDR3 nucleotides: TGCGCCAGCAGTGTACAACAAGAGACCCAGTACTTC. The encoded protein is CASSVQQETQYF.

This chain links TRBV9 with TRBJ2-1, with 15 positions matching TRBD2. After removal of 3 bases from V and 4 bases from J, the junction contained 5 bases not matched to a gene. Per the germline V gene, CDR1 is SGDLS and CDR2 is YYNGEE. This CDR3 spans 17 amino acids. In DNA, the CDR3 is TGTGCCAGCAGCGAGGGACTAGCGGGAGGAAGGTACAATGAGCAGTTCTTC. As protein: CASSEGLAGGRYNEQFF.

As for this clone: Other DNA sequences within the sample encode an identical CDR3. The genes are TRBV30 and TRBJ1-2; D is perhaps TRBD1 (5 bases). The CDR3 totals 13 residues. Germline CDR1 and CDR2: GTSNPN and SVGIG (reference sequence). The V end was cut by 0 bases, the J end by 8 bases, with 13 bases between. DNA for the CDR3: TGTGCCTGGAGTGTAGGCCAGGGTTTGGGCTACACCTTC. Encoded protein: CAWSVGQGLGYTF.

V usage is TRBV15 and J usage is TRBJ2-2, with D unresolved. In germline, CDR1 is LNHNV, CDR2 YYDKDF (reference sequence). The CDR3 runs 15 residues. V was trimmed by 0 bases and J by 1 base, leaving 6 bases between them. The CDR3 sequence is CATSRDLQNTGELFF. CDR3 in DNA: TGTGCCACCAGCAGAGATTTACAGAACACCGGGGAGCTGTTTTTT. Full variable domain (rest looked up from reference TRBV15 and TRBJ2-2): DAMVIQNPRYQVTQFGKPVTLSCSQTLNHNVMYWYQQKSSQAPKLLFHYYDKDFNNEADTPDNFQSRRPNTSFCFLDIRSPGLGDTAMYLCATSRDLQNTGELFFGEGSRLTVL.

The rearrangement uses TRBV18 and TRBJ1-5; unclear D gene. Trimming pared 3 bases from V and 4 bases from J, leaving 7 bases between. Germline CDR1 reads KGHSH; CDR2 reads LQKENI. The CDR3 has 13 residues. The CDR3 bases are TGTGCCAGCTCACCCCTAATAAATCAGCCCCAGCATTTT. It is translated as CASSPLINQPQHF.